The 18 T cell receptor beta chains given below trace back to one sample, sequenced in a study of human T cells and chemical hapten exposure. This sample's time point: patch test 3, about 24 weeks after DPC sensitization. Treatment meaning: therapeutic diphenylcyclopropenone sensitization with weekly scalp DPC. MiXCR was run by TCRdb on the RACE reads, yielding one entry per CDR3 protein. The sample includes 210,000 or so distinct CDR3 sequences, 24% of them seen just once. This specimen consisted of whole blood, obtained in connection with sensitization to the hapten diphenylcyclopropenone (DPC). The receptors originated from a woman in her thirties or forties with alopecia areata. Some clones in this sample may be carry-over from other donors' samples.

The chain is built from TRBV28 and TRBJ2-7; 7 bases are a match to TRBD1. Germline V gene lookup returns CDR1 MDHEN and CDR2 SYDVKM. This CDR3 region has 14 residues. Germline trimming cut 8 bases from V and 2 bases from J; bases unmatched to any gene: 9. In DNA form, the CDR3 reads TGTGCCAGCCTCGGCACAGGGGTCGCCTACGAGCAGTACTTC. It is translated as CASLGTGVAYEQYF.

V gene TRBV4-1 combines with J gene TRBJ2-5; D gene unclear. The CDR3 extends over 14 amino acids. CDR1 and CDR2 (germline): MGHRA, YSYEKL. The V end was cut by 0 bases, the J end by 5 bases, with 10 bases between. The chain's CDR3 is CASSQEGGVETQYF. Written as DNA, the CDR3 is TGCGCCAGCAGCCAAGAAGGTGGGGTGGAGACCCAGTACTTC.

V usage is TRBV29-1 and J usage is TRBJ1-2; no definite D call. V lost 6 bases and J 2 bases, leaving 16 bases between the germline ends. The CDR3 loop spans 14 amino acids. Germline V gene data show CDR1 as SQVTM and CDR2 as ANQGSEA. CDR3 amino acids: CSVAPLQANYGYTF. The DNA for the CDR3 is TGCAGCGTGGCCCCTCTTCAGGCAAACTATGGCTACACCTTC.

The genes are TRBV3-1 and TRBJ1-3, with 7 positions matching TRBD1. Germline assignment: CDR1 LGHDT and CDR2 YNNKEL (reference sequence). The V and J ends lost 2 bases and 0 bases, in that order; junction bases with no gene match: 1. This CDR3 is built from 15 residues. The CDR3 DNA sequence: TGTGCCAGCAGCCAACCAGGGGGCTCTGGAAACACCATATATTTT. Translated: CASSQPGGSGNTIYF. Based on the CDR3 plus reference TRBV3-1 and TRBJ1-3, the full variable domain is DTAVSQTPKYLVTQMGNDKSIKCEQNLGHDTMYWYKQDSKKFLKIMFSYNNKELIINETVPNRFSPKSPDKAHLNLHINSLELGDSAVYFCASSQPGGSGNTIYFGEGSWLTVV.

This clonotype occurred a few times. This chain connects TRBV12-3 or TRBV12-4 to TRBJ2-2, with D possibly being TRBD1 or TRBD2 (5 bases each). Between the trimmed V and J ends, which lost 3 bases and 13 bases, there was a span of 15 bases. The CDR3 consists of 13 residues. CDR3 nucleotides: TGTGCCAGCAGTTTCATTGGGGGTTGGGGGCTGTTTTTT. It codes for CASSFIGGWGLFF.

The CDR3 region has the DNA TGTGCCAGCAGTCCCCCGGGGGGTTTGCGGTTCTTC. Translated: CASSPPGGLRFF. The J gene is TRBJ2-1, the V gene TRBV27; 7 bases line up with TRBD2. CDR1 and CDR2 from the germline V gene are MNHEY and SMNVEV (reference sequence). J was trimmed by 15 bases and V by 5 bases; bases with no gene match: 10. The CDR3 length is 12 residues.

This clonotype was counted between two and nine times. The chain links TRBV5-5 to TRBJ2-3, with a possible D match to TRBD2 (5 bases). Germline V gives CDR1 SGHKS, CDR2 YYEKEE (reference sequence). V dropped 0 bases and J dropped 2 bases, with 10 bases sitting between them. This CDR3 contains 15 residues. The chain's CDR3 is CASSLVLEFTDTQYF. In nucleotides, the CDR3 is TGTGCCAGCAGCTTGGTACTAGAATTCACAGATACGCAGTATTTT. The full variable domain, in which reference TRBV5-5 and TRBJ2-3 provide the parts outside the CDR3, is DAGVTQSPTHLIKTRGQQVTLRCSPISGHKSVSWYQQVLGQGPQFIFQYYEKEERGRGNFPDRFSARQFPNYSSELNVNALLLGDSALYLCASSLVLEFTDTQYFGPGTRLTVL.

The chain is built from TRBV7-2 and TRBJ2-2, with 7 bases lining up with TRBD1. In germline, CDR1 is SGHTA, CDR2 FQGNSA. This CDR3 has 17 amino acids. V dropped 1 base and J dropped 1; count of bases not matched to a gene: 6. The chain's CDR3 is CASSLEGAGRNTGELFF. CDR3 DNA sequence: TGTGCCAGCAGCTTAGAGGGGGCTGGACGGAACACCGGGGAGCTGTTTTTT.

The J gene is TRBJ2-5, the V gene TRBV12-3 or TRBV12-4, with D uncertain. V gave up 3 bases and J gave up 5 bases, with 13 bases separating them. CDR3 length equals 14 residues. The chain's CDR3 is CASSFRASAETQYF. In DNA, the CDR3 is TGTGCCAGCAGTTTTAGGGCCTCCGCGGAGACCCAGTACTTC.

This clonotype has only a few counts. The V and J genes are TRBV4-2 and TRBJ2-3; no clear D. V gave up 0 bases and J gave up 1 base, with 2 bases separating them. Germline V gene sequence: CDR1 LGHNA, CDR2 YNFKEQ. This CDR3 contains 13 residues. Here the CDR3 reads CASSQDGTDTQYF. CDR3 sequence (DNA): TGTGCCAGCAGCCAAGATGGCACAGATACGCAGTATTTT.

This clonotype was seen only once. The chain couples TRBV28 to TRBJ2-5, with D uncertain. CDR3 length equals 13 residues. Germline CDR1 is MDHEN and CDR2 is SYDVKM. Trimming removed 3 bases at V and 3 bases at J, with 8 bases between. In nucleotides, the CDR3 is TGTGCCAGCAGTTTTGGCAGCAAAGAGACCCAGTACTTC. It is translated as CASSFGSKETQYF. The full variable domain, rest sourced from reference TRBV28 and TRBJ2-5, is DVKVTQSSRYLVKRTGEKVFLECVQDMDHENMFWYRQDPGLGLRLIYFSYDVKMKEKGDIPEGYSVSREKKERFSLILESASTNQTSMYLCASSFGSKETQYFGPGTRLLVL.

V is TRBV12-3 or TRBV12-4 and J is TRBJ2-1, with D maybe TRBD1 (5 bases). V was shortened by 5 bases and J by 9 bases, with 11 bases between the two germline ends. This CDR3 is built from 12 residues. The CDR3 coding sequence is TGTGCCAGCAGTCCGGACAACGGTGAGCAGTTCTTC. Translated, it gives CASSPDNGEQFF.

The rearrangement joins TRBV5-1 to TRBJ2-3; 15 nucleotides match TRBD2. V lost 4 bases, J lost 2 bases, and 5 bases stayed unmatched. The CDR3 is 17 residues long. The germline V gene has CDR1 SGHRS and CDR2 YFSETQ. CDR3 bases: TGCGCCAGCAGCCGCGGACTAGCGGGAGGGATCACAGATACGCAGTATTTT. This sequence encodes CASSRGLAGGITDTQYF. The whole variable domain, remainder taken from reference TRBV5-1 and TRBJ2-3, is KAGVTQTPRYLIKTRGQQVTLSCSPISGHRSVSWYQQTPGQGLQFLFEYFSETQRNKGNFPGRFSGRQFSNSRSEMNVSTLELGDSALYLCASSRGLAGGITDTQYFGPGTRLTVL.

The J gene is TRBJ2-2, the V gene TRBV18; 10 bases are a match to TRBD1. This CDR3 is 17 amino acids long. Germline CDR1 reads KGHSH; CDR2 reads LQKENI. Trimming at V came to 3 bases and at J to 3 bases, leaving 7 bases not matched to a gene. CDR3 nucleotides: TGTGCCAGCTCACCTTCTGCTGGGACAGGGGACACCGGGGAGCTGTTTTTT. It is translated as CASSPSAGTGDTGELFF.

There are a few counts of this clonotype. This rearrangement joins TRBV4-3 to TRBJ2-7; 12 bases are a match to TRBD1. The germline V gene has CDR1 LGHNA and CDR2 YSLEER. The CDR3 contains 19 residues. The ends lost 0 bases at V and 4 bases at J; junction bases unmatched: 13. This CDR3 is CASSQEWLGGTGGIYEQYF. CDR3 coding DNA: TGCGCCAGCAGCCAAGAGTGGCTAGGAGGGACAGGGGGCATATACGAGCAGTACTTC.

This sequence joins TRBV10-2 and TRBJ2-3, with D possibly matching TRBD1 (6 bases). The V and J ends lost 2 bases and 2 bases respectively, with 17 bases between them. The germline V gene encodes CDR1 WSHSY and CDR2 SAAADI. The CDR3 extends over 17 amino acids. This CDR3 reads CASSEAYRVGDTDTQYF. The CDR3 DNA reads as TGCGCCAGCAGTGAGGCCTACAGGGTCGGGGACACAGATACGCAGTATTTT.

The J gene is TRBJ2-3, the V gene TRBV7-3; maybe TRBD2 (5 bases). CDR3 length: 14 residues. Deletions cut 1 base from V and 6 bases from J, with 11 bases between. The germline V gene encodes CDR1 SGHTA and CDR2 FQGTGA. CDR3 region: CASSLRGERDTQYF. The CDR3 DNA is TGTGCCAGCAGCTTAAGGGGAGAGAGGGATACGCAGTATTTT.

This clonotype has a handful of counts. V usage is TRBV12-3 or TRBV12-4 and J usage is TRBJ2-5, with TRBD1 identical over 7 bases. CDR3 length: 12 residues. The junction had 4 bases not matched to a gene; V was cut back by 8 bases and J by 4 bases. The CDR3: CASGQATETQYF. CDR3 DNA sequence: TGTGCCAGCGGACAGGCCACAGAGACCCAGTACTTC.